These T cell receptor beta chains were read from a single sample in a study of glioma-infiltrating T cells after dendritic cell vaccination. Profiling relied on immunoSEQ multiplex PCR, and the TCRdb table lists in-frame clones only, not all of them. The sample consists of about 100,000 clones, around 80% of them appearing once. The specimen comprised blood, sampled after dendritic cell vaccination. These receptors all stem from a human donor with glioblastoma. Each CDR3 is given with its conserved first and last residue. Fields, in order: D gene, CDR3 length, clone size, V gene, J gene, CDR3 DNA, CDR3 protein. A D gene is named only where the DNA matches it firmly. The size entry is marked missing in some rows and otherwise reads once, few, many or a size class.

TRBD2	16	-	TRBV7-6	TRBJ2-2	TGTGCCAGCAGCTTAGGGGCGGGGGGGCCCGCCGGGGAGCTGTTTTTT	CASSLGAGGPAGELFF
TRBD1	15	-	TRBV18	TRBJ1-2	TGTGCCAGCTCACCATCACAGGGGGAGAACTATGGCTACACCTTC	CASSPSQGENYGYTF
-	13	-	TRBV29-1	TRBJ2-2	TGCAGCGTGAGGGCTAGCAGCACCGGGGAGCTGTTTTTT	CSVRASSTGELFF
-	13	-	TRBV5-1	TRBJ1-1	TGCGCCAGCAGCTTGCAGGGGCGCACTGAAGCTTTCTTT	CASSLQGRTEAFF
TRBD1	15	-	TRBV19	TRBJ1-5	TGTGCCAGTAGTACCCAGACAGGGGGCAATCAGCCCCAGCATTTT	CASSTQTGGNQPQHF
-	14	-	TRBV19	TRBJ1-2	TGTGCCAGTACCGGACAGCACTCCAACTATGGCTACACCTTC	CASTGQHSNYGYTF
TRBD1	18	-	TRBV10-2	TRBJ2-2	TGCGCCAGCAGTGAGCCACACTTCGGGACAGTTAACACCGGGGAGCTGTTTTTT	CASSEPHFGTVNTGELFF
-	14	-	TRBV28	TRBJ1-2	TGTGCCAGCAGTTTGTACCCGGAGACCTATGGCTACACCTTC	CASSLYPETYGYTF
-	15	-	TRBV4-1	TRBJ2-1	TGCGCCAGCAGCCTCTCCCCTAGCTCCTACAATGAGCAGTTCTTC	CASSLSPSSYNEQFF
TRBD2	17	-	TRBV19	TRBJ2-3	TGTGCCAGTAGTCGAACTAGCGGGAGAGGGAGCACAGATACGCAGTATTTT	CASSRTSGRGSTDTQYF
-	15	-	TRBV7-9	TRBJ1-1	TGTGCCAGCAGCTTATCTTCGGGAGGAAGGTCTGAAGCTTTCTTT	CASSLSSGGRSEAFF
-	15	-	TRBV4-2	TRBJ2-7	TGTGCCAGCAGCCAAGAGATCGGGACGCGGGGCGAGCAGTACTTC	CASSQEIGTRGEQYF
TRBD2	15	-	TRBV10-3	TRBJ2-7	TGTGCCATCAGTCCAAAAGCGGGGGGGTCGTACGAGCAGTACTTC	CAISPKAGGSYEQYF
TRBD2	16	-	TRBV6-1	TRBJ2-3	TGTGCCAGCAGTGAAGCGACTAGCGGGCCAACAGATACGCAGTATTTT	CASSEATSGPTDTQYF
-	13	-	TRBV9	TRBJ2-5	TGTGCCAGCAGCGTAGGTACAGCCGGGACCCAGTACTTC	CASSVGTAGTQYF
-	14	-	TRBV18	TRBJ1-1	TGTGCCAGCACGTACAGTGAATCGAACACTGAAGCTTTCTTT	CASTYSESNTEAFF
TRBD1	16	-	TRBV4-1	TRBJ2-3	TGCGCCAGCAGCTACAGACAGGGGGCAGGAACAGATACGCAGTATTTT	CASSYRQGAGTDTQYF
-	15	-	TRBV11-2	TRBJ2-7	TGTGCCAGCAGCCTCCAACGTCAACAGGGCTACGAGCAGTACTTC	CASSLQRQQGYEQYF
-	16	-	TRBV7-2	TRBJ2-3	TGTGCCAGCAGTATATCCGTCCGCGGGGGCACAGATACGCAGTATTTT	CASSISVRGGTDTQYF
TRBD2	15	-	TRBV9	TRBJ2-2	TGTGCCAGCAGCGTCAGCGGGGGCTTCACCGGGGAGCTGTTTTTT	CASSVSGGFTGELFF
-	14	-	TRBV28	TRBJ1-5	TGTGCCAGCAGTTTATTGGGGGGGAATCAGCCCCAGCATTTT	CASSLLGGNQPQHF
-	11	few	TRBV29-1	TRBJ1-2	TGCAGCTCTAGGACATTCTATGGCTACACCTTC	CSSRTFYGYTF
-	14	-	TRBV28	TRBJ1-4	TGTGCCAGCAGTTTATACGGGGGGAATGAAAAACTGTTTTTT	CASSLYGGNEKLFF
TRBD2	15	-	TRBV19	TRBJ2-7	TGTGCCAGTAGTGCCCTACTAGCGGGAGCCTCCGAGCAGTACTTC	CASSALLAGASEQYF
-	14	-	TRBV2	TRBJ2-7	TGTGCCACCCTCGACGGGTTTTGGTCCTACGAGCAGTACTTC	CATLDGFWSYEQYF
TRBD1	15	-	TRBV27	TRBJ1-2	TGTGCCAGCAGTCCACTCGGGACAGCTAACTATGGCTACACCTTC	CASSPLGTANYGYTF
-	15	-	TRBV6-5	TRBJ1-1	TGTGCCAGCAGTTACTCGAACACAATGAACACTGAAGCTTTCTTT	CASSYSNTMNTEAFF
-	13	-	TRBV11-2	TRBJ2-1	TGTGCCAGCAGCACGGGAGTGGGGAATGAGCAGTTCTTC	CASSTGVGNEQFF
TRBD1	13	-	TRBV10-2	TRBJ1-1	TGCGCCAGTAGACAGGGGGGGAACACTGAAGCTTTCTTT	CASRQGGNTEAFF
TRBD2	11	-	TRBV2	TRBJ2-1	TGTGCCAGCAGTCCCTGGGAGGGAAGTTTCTTC	CASSPWEGSFF
-	16	-	TRBV27	TRBJ2-7	TGTGCCAGCAGTTTATCCGGCAGGCCCAGCTCCTACGAGCAGTACTTC	CASSLSGRPSSYEQYF
-	14	-	TRBV19	TRBJ2-5	TGTGCCAGTAGTATCGGCTCCCCGGGGGAGACCCAGTACTTC	CASSIGSPGETQYF
TRBD2	17	few	TRBV5-4	TRBJ2-7	TGTGCCAGCAGCTTGGAGCGGGGGGGCTCGGGCCCCTACGAGCAGTACTTC	CASSLERGGSGPYEQYF
-	17	-	TRBV5-5	TRBJ1-4	TGTGCCAGCAGCTTGGACAGGATGCTGAAAACAGGTGAAAAACTGTTTTTT	CASSLDRMLKTGEKLFF
TRBD1	16	-	TRBV6-1	TRBJ2-7	TGTGCCAGCAGTGAACAAGGACAGGAGCCCTCCTACGAGCAGTACTTC	CASSEQGQEPSYEQYF
TRBD1	14	-	TRBV5-1	TRBJ1-2	TGCGCCAGCAGCGCCGGACAGGGGTACTATGGCTACACCTTC	CASSAGQGYYGYTF
-	15	once	TRBV4-1	TRBJ2-2	TGCGCCAGCAGCCCTTATAGAGGGCACACCGGGGAGCTGTTTTTT	CASSPYRGHTGELFF
TRBD1	16	-	TRBV27	TRBJ2-3	TGTGCCAGCACCAAATCGACAGGGGGAGGCACAGATACGCAGTATTTT	CASTKSTGGGTDTQYF
-	13	-	TRBV30	TRBJ1-3	TGTGCCTGGGCGGGGGGTACCGGAAACACCATATATTTT	CAWAGGTGNTIYF
TRBD1	16	-	TRBV6-6	TRBJ2-7	TGTGCCAGCAGTTACTCTTCTGGGACAGGGACCTCTGAGCAGTACTTC	CASSYSSGTGTSEQYF
-	15	few	TRBV2	TRBJ1-3	TGTGCCAGCAGCTCCACACGACAGACTGGAAACACCATATATTTT	CASSSTRQTGNTIYF
TRBD2	16	-	TRBV27	TRBJ2-2	TGTGCCAGCAGTTTATTTACGGGAGGACCCACCGGGGAGCTGTTTTTT	CASSLFTGGPTGELFF
-	14	-	TRBV18	TRBJ1-1	TGTGCCAGCTCACCACGGCAGGGGAACACTGAAGCTTTCTTT	CASSPRQGNTEAFF
-	16	-	TRBV30	TRBJ1-2	TGTGCCTGGAGTGTACTTCGACTCCGATCTAACTATGGCTACACCTTC	CAWSVLRLRSNYGYTF
-	15	-	TRBV5-1	TRBJ1-2	TGCGCCAGCAGCTTGATGGGTGACAGGATCTATGGCTACACCTTC	CASSLMGDRIYGYTF
TRBD2	13	-	TRBV7-2	TRBJ2-1	TGTGCCACAGGACTAGCGGCCTACAATGAGCAGTTCTTC	CATGLAAYNEQFF
-	15	-	TRBV19	TRBJ2-3	TGTGCCAGTAGACAGACGAAACGGAGCACAGATACGCAGTATTTT	CASRQTKRSTDTQYF
-	14	-	TRBV2	TRBJ1-2	TGTGCCAGCAGTGAAGCGCGGGTACATTATGGCTACACCTTC	CASSEARVHYGYTF
TRBD1	14	-	TRBV6-4	TRBJ1-2	TGTGCCAGCAGTTCACAGGGGGCTGTAGGTGGCTACACCTTC	CASSSQGAVGGYTF
TRBD2	15	-	TRBV6-1	TRBJ2-1	TGTGCCAGCAGTGAGGTAGCGGGGCCTTACAATGAGCAGTTCTTC	CASSEVAGPYNEQFF
-	14	-	TRBV21-1	TRBJ2-5	TGTGCCAGCAGCAAAGGGGGCAGGTTTGAGACCCAGTACTTC	CASSKGGRFETQYF
-	16	-	TRBV7-2	TRBJ1-2	TGTGCCAGCAGCTTCGAGACAGGATTCTCTGCCCGCGGCTACACCTTC	CASSFETGFSARGYTF